This note documents a single TCR beta chain sequence. Its antigen is still unknown. TCR beta cDNA libraries had unique molecular identifiers. TCRdb processed the PCR reads anew with MiXCR; each CDR3 protein has one entry. Seen here are 750,000 to 950,000 distinct CDR3 sequences, about half observed once, and the top ten hold 4% to 5%. V was trimmed by 4 bases and J by 6 bases, leaving 17 bases between them. CDR1 SGHTS and CDR2 YDEGEE come from the germline V gene. CDR3 length equals 16 residues. These data belong to a study of post-analysis software for immune sequencing data. Findings of the study overall: Among roughly 5 TRBV segments more frequent in patients than controls were TRBV5-6, TRBV5-1 and TRBV20-1.

The sequence was obtained from a girl aged 10 to 17 with multiple sclerosis. Sequencing was done on a sample of blood. V gene TRBV5-8 combines with J gene TRBJ1-6; D is unclear. CDR3 in amino acids: CASSPKSRMGNSPLHF. In DNA form, the CDR3 reads TGTGCCAGCAGCCCCAAGAGCAGGATGGGTAATTCACCCCTCCACTTT. Using reference TRBV5-8 and TRBJ1-6 for the parts outside the CDR3, the full variable domain is EAGVTQSPTHLIKTRGQQATLRCSPISGHTSVYWYQQALGLGLQFLLWYDEGEERNRGNFPPRFSGRQFPNYSSELNVNALELEDSALYLCASSPKSRMGNSPLHFGNGTRLTVT.